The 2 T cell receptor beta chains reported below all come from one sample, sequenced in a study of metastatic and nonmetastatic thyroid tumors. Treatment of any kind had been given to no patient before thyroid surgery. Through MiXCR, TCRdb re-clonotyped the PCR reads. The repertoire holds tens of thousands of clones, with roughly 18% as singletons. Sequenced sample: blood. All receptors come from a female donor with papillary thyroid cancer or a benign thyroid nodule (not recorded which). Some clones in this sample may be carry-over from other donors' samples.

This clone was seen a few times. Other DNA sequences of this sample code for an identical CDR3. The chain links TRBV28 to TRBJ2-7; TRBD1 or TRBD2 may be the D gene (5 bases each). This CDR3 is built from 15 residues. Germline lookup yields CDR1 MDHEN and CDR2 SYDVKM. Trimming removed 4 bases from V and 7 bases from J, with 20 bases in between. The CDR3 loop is CASSYPSGARGEQYF. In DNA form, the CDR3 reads TGTGCCAGCAGTTACCCATCCGGGGCCCGCGGAGAGCAGTACTTC.

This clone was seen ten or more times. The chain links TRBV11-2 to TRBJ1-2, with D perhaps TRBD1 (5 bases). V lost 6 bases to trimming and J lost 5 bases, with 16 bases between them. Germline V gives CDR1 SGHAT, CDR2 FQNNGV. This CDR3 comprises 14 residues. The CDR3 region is CASRHTPGSYGYTF. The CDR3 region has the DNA TGTGCCAGCAGGCATACACCAGGGAGTTATGGCTACACCTTC.